A selection of T cell receptor beta chains follows, all from one sample in a study of cytomegalovirus exposure and HLA in healthy donors. Data came from immunoSEQ multiplex PCR; TCRdb stores just in-frame clones and leaves some out. In the table there are roughly 150,000 clones, roughly 80% of which are singletons. Specimen: PBMCs. These receptor sequences come from a male donor in good health and CMV-seronegative. CDR3s include the opening cysteine and the closing phenylalanine or tryptophan. The D gene is left open where the match is weak. Expanded clones get a size class; other rows say once, few or many, or leave the size out.

D	size	V	J	CDR3	DNA
TRBD2	NA	TRBV18	TRBJ2-7	CASSPVTPSGVYEQYF	TGTGCCAGCTCACCAGTTACCCCTAGCGGGGTGTACGAGCAGTACTTC
TRBD2	NA	TRBV6-5	TRBJ2-3	CASSYEGLATDTQYF	TGTGCCAGCAGTTACGAGGGACTAGCCACAGATACGCAGTATTTT
TRBD1	NA	TRBV5-1	TRBJ1-4	CASSNRGLTNEKLFF	TGCGCCAGCTCAAACAGGGGGCTCACTAATGAAAAACTGTTTTTT
NA	NA	TRBV19	TRBJ1-1	CASSMGDISNTEAFF	TGTGCCAGTAGTATGGGGGACATTTCGAACACTGAAGCTTTCTTT
NA	NA	TRBV30	TRBJ1-6	CAWSVRAFGPQYSSYNSPLHF	TGTGCCTGGAGTGTACGAGCCTTTGGGCCCCAATATAGCTCCTATAATTCACCCCTCCACTTT
TRBD1	NA	TRBV5-4	TRBJ2-7	CASSYPGQGYYEQYF	TGTGCCAGCAGCTACCCGGGACAGGGTTACTACGAGCAGTACTTC
NA	once	TRBV2	TRBJ1-4	CASRAGGPTNEKLFF	TGTGCCAGCAGGGCAGGAGGGCCGACTAATGAAAAACTGTTTTTT
TRBD1	NA	TRBV14	TRBJ1-2	CASSQDLGQGNYGYTF	TGTGCCAGCAGCCAAGATTTAGGACAGGGGAACTATGGCTACACCTTC
NA	NA	TRBV7-9	TRBJ1-1	CASSRDGREAFF	TGTGCCAGCAGCCGAGATGGGAGGGAAGCTTTCTTT
NA	NA	TRBV27	TRBJ1-1	CASNRRGDGTEAFF	TGTGCCAGCAACAGACGGGGGGATGGGACTGAAGCTTTCTTT
TRBD2	NA	TRBV6-1	TRBJ2-7	CASSGPAGGEITYEQYF	TGTGCCAGCAGTGGCCCCGCGGGGGGGGAAATCACCTACGAGCAGTACTTC
TRBD1	NA	TRBV27	TRBJ2-1	CASSSPLRQGAYNEQFF	TGTGCCAGCAGTAGCCCCCTTAGACAGGGGGCATATAATGAGCAGTTCTTC
NA	once	TRBV19	TRBJ1-1	CASNEGIKGTEAFF	TGTGCCAGTAATGAAGGGATCAAGGGGACTGAAGCTTTCTTT
TRBD1	NA	TRBV19	TRBJ1-6	CASSPRGTDNSPLHF	TGTGCCAGTAGTCCCCGGGGGACAGATAATTCACCCCTCCACTTT
TRBD1	NA	TRBV29-1	TRBJ2-7	CSGQTGSEQYF	TGCAGCGGTCAGACAGGGTCCGAGCAGTACTTC
TRBD1	once	TRBV9	TRBJ1-1	CASSGGQGDTEAFF	TGTGCCAGCAGCGGCGGACAGGGAGACACTGAAGCTTTCTTT
NA	few	TRBV14	TRBJ2-1	CASSPTRSSYNEQFF	TGTGCCAGCAGCCCAACGCGGAGCTCCTACAATGAGCAGTTCTTC
TRBD1	few	TRBV2	TRBJ1-2	CASTPGTGQGYTF	TGTGCCAGCACTCCCGGGACAGGGCAAGGCTACACCTTC
TRBD1	NA	TRBV6-5	TRBJ1-6	CASSYQGARSSPLHF	TGTGCCAGCAGTTATCAGGGGGCTCGTAGTTCACCCCTCCACTTT
NA	NA	TRBV7-9	TRBJ1-4	CASSRGRPNEKLFF	TGTGCCAGCAGCAGGGGCAGACCTAATGAAAAACTGTTTTTT
NA	NA	TRBV23-1	TRBJ1-5	CASSPLGGEGWDQPQHF	TGCGCCAGCAGTCCCCTGGGGGGGGAGGGTTGGGATCAGCCCCAGCATTTT
NA	NA	TRBV15	TRBJ2-5	CATSLRTVRETQYF	TGTGCCACCAGTCTCCGGACAGTCAGAGAGACCCAGTACTTC
TRBD1	NA	TRBV10-3	TRBJ2-6	CAIRSGGGSGANVLTF	TGTGCCATCAGGTCAGGGGGTGGCTCTGGGGCCAACGTCCTGACTTTC
TRBD1	NA	TRBV18	TRBJ2-3	CASSPLFGQGTDTQYF	TGTGCCAGCTCACCACTTTTTGGACAGGGGACAGATACGCAGTATTTT
NA	NA	TRBV9	TRBJ2-3	CASSAGVSDTQYF	TGTGCCAGCAGCGCCGGAGTTTCGGATACGCAGTATTTT
NA	NA	TRBV7-8	TRBJ1-1	CASSLVFPGTEAFF	TGTGCCAGCAGCTTAGTTTTTCCGGGGACTGAAGCTTTCTTT
TRBD1	NA	TRBV6-5	TRBJ2-5	CASSYSGGGWQETQYF	TGTGCCAGCAGTTACTCAGGGGGCGGGTGGCAAGAGACCCAGTACTTC
TRBD1	NA	TRBV10-2	TRBJ2-2	CASSEARQGLNTGELFF	TGCGCCAGCAGTGAGGCACGACAGGGGCTCAACACCGGGGAGCTGTTTTTT
TRBD1	few	TRBV7-4	TRBJ1-4	CASSPVQGESATNEKLFF	TGTGCCAGCAGCCCCGTACAGGGGGAGTCTGCAACTAATGAAAAACTGTTTTTT
TRBD1	NA	TRBV10-3	TRBJ2-5	CAITRTGGEGETQYF	TGTGCCATCACTAGAACAGGGGGCGAAGGGGAGACCCAGTACTTC
NA	NA	TRBV6-4	TRBJ1-1	CASSAEIGTEAFF	TGTGCCAGCAGTGCCGAGATTGGCACTGAAGCTTTCTTT
TRBD1	NA	TRBV19	TRBJ2-7	CASSTGQGLSPYEQYF	TGTGCCAGTAGTACCGGACAGGGTCTTTCCCCCTACGAGCAGTACTTC
NA	few	TRBV5-1	TRBJ2-2	CASSLSGLRQTGTGELFF	TGCGCCAGCAGCTTGTCTGGCTTGCGTCAGACGGGCACCGGGGAGCTGTTTTTT
TRBD1	NA	TRBV7-2	TRBJ1-3	CASSSRTGHLSGNTIYF	TGTGCCAGCAGCTCCCGGACAGGCCACCTCTCTGGAAACACCATATATTTT
NA	NA	TRBV7-2	TRBJ1-6	CASSLRPGRSLHF	TGTGCCAGCAGCTTACGGCCGGGTAGATCCCTCCACTTT
NA	NA	TRBV6-5	TRBJ2-2	CASSTGFPGELFF	TGTGCCAGCAGCACAGGGTTTCCCGGGGAGCTGTTTTTT
TRBD1	NA	TRBV5-1	TRBJ1-2	CASSKDRVDYGYTF	TGCGCCAGCAGCAAGGACAGGGTAGACTATGGCTACACCTTC
NA	NA	TRBV29-1	TRBJ2-3	CSVAGRTDTQYF	TGCAGCGTTGCAGGGCGCACAGATACGCAGTATTTT
TRBD1	once	TRBV7-2	TRBJ1-2	CASSLAGQGDYGYTF	TGTGCCAGCAGCTTAGCGGGACAGGGGGACTATGGCTACACCTTC
NA	few	TRBV5-1	TRBJ1-2	CASSFAEAYGYTF	TGCGCCAGCAGCTTCGCAGAGGCCTATGGCTACACCTTC